One sample yielded the 22 T cell receptor beta chains listed below, sequenced in a study of CD8+ T cells in alopecia areata (dated by TCRdb to the late 2010s). The library came from the immunoSEQ multiplex PCR assay. To provide template for TCR sequencing, every sample had RNA extracted and reverse transcribed into cDNA. The source is immuneACCESS, and TCRdb retained only in-frame sequences with V and J called. Part of the clones is not carried over; for the studies checked, unresolved V genes explain less than half of this, and the remainder is unexplained. The sample data list 150,000 to 200,000 clones, and approximately 50% of these were observed just once. The ten largest clones take up roughly a tenth of the sample. According to the study, the label for this sample's treatment or condition signals: oral pan-JAK inhibitor, 5-10 mg twice daily. Sample: CD8+ T cells sorted from blood, taken at roughly week 52, from a patient treated with tofacitinib. The receptors originated from a human donor with alopecia areata.

This chain connects TRBV13 to TRBJ2-3; D is possibly TRBD1 (5 bases). This CDR3 region has 13 residues. Trimming took off 5 bases at V and 3 bases at J, with 9 bases between the two ends. Germline assignment: CDR1 PRHDT and CDR2 FYEKMQ (reference sequence). The CDR3 DNA sequence: TGTGCCAGCAGCCCCAGGGTTACAGATACGCAGTATTTT. Protein product: CASSPRVTDTQYF.

This clone was seen a few times. The rearrangement uses TRBV4-2 and TRBJ1-2, with TRBD1 as a possible D gene (5 bases). Germline assignment: CDR1 LGHNA and CDR2 YNFKEQ. Trimming took off 4 bases at V and 1 base at J, with 16 bases between the two ends. The CDR3 consists of 16 residues. CDR3: CASSPSSGTDNYGYTF. CDR3 bases: TGTGCCAGCAGCCCCTCGTCCGGGACGGATAACTATGGCTACACCTTC.

The genes are TRBV5-4 and TRBJ2-7; possible D gene TRBD2, 6 bases. CDR1 is SGHNT and CDR2 is YYREEE in the germline V gene (reference sequence). The CDR3 runs to 14 residues. Deletions cut 5 bases from V and 6 bases from J, with 18 bases between. The CDR3 loop is CASSPLPEGLEQYF. In nucleotides, the CDR3 is TGTGCCAGCAGTCCGCTTCCGGAGGGTCTCGAGCAGTACTTC.

The chain uses TRBV15 and TRBJ1-2, with 7 bases identical to TRBD1. Germline lookup yields CDR1 LNHNV and CDR2 YYDKDF (reference sequence). Trimming removed 4 bases from V and 2 bases from J; junction bases left unmatched: 10. The CDR3 length is 16 residues. The CDR3 loop is CATSTDREEFNYGYTF. In DNA, the CDR3 is TGTGCCACCAGCACCGACAGGGAAGAGTTCAACTATGGCTACACCTTC.

This clone was seen a handful of times. The CDR3 region is CASSFRQGYEQYF. The CDR3 nucleotides are TGTGCCAGCAGCTTCCGACAGGGCTACGAGCAGTACTTC. The V call is TRBV5-5, the J call TRBJ2-7, with 7 nucleotides matching TRBD1. V dropped 2 bases and J dropped 3; count of bases not matched to a gene: 2. Germline CDR1 and CDR2: SGHKS and YYEKEE (reference sequence). CDR3 length: 13 amino acids.

V usage is TRBV18 and J usage is TRBJ1-1; D is possibly TRBD1 (6 bases). Between the trimmed V and J ends, which lost 8 bases and 2 bases, there was a span of 18 bases. From germline, CDR1 is KGHSH and CDR2 LQKENI. The CDR3 contains 15 residues. The CDR3 loop is CASRQEMGSNTEAFF. As DNA, the CDR3 is TGTGCCAGCAGACAGGAGATGGGGTCCAACACTGAAGCTTTCTTT.

The chain joins TRBV6-5 to TRBJ2-5; D perhaps matches TRBD2 (5 bases). V lost 2 bases, J lost 5 bases, and 9 bases lay in between. This CDR3 region has 13 residues. Germline V gives CDR1 MNHEY, CDR2 SVGAGI. The CDR3 DNA reads as TGTGCCAGCAGTTACGGGGAGTGGGAGACCCAGTACTTC. This sequence encodes CASSYGEWETQYF.

The chain joins TRBV6-6 to TRBJ2-3; D is possibly TRBD1 (5 bases). Trimming took off 0 bases at V and 5 bases at J, with 6 bases between the two ends. The CDR3 extends over 13 amino acids. Germline V CDR1 and CDR2: MNHNY, SVGAGI (reference sequence). This CDR3 is CASSYSRGDTQYF. CDR3 bases: TGTGCCAGCAGTTACTCTAGGGGAGATACGCAGTATTTT.

The chain's CDR3 is CASSSGTGTVYEQYF. The DNA for the CDR3 is TGTGCCAGCAGCTCCGGAACAGGGACCGTCTACGAGCAGTACTTC. The V call is TRBV5-6, the J call TRBJ2-7, with a possible D match to TRBD1 (6 bases). This CDR3 is built from 15 residues. In germline, CDR1 is SGHDT, CDR2 YYEEEE. V shed 3 bases and J shed 3 bases, with 16 bases lying between them.

V is TRBV30 and J is TRBJ1-3; D not certain. The germline CDR1 and CDR2 sequences are GTSNPN and SVGIG (reference sequence). CDR3 length: 16 amino acids. Trimming removed 0 bases from V and 0 bases from J, with 12 bases in between. The CDR3 DNA follows: TGTGCCTGGAGTGTACCTACAGAGGACTCTGGAAACACCATATATTTT. Translated, it gives CAWSVPTEDSGNTIYF.

This sequence joins TRBV11-2 and TRBJ1-1; 9 nucleotides align to TRBD1. Germline V gene lookup returns CDR1 SGHAT and CDR2 FQNNGV. This CDR3 comprises 15 residues. V shed 5 bases and J 5 bases; nucleotides not matched to a gene: 9. The CDR3 loop is CASSAMGTGRTEAFF. CDR3 nucleotide sequence: TGTGCCAGCAGCGCCATGGGGACAGGGAGGACTGAAGCTTTCTTT.

This rearrangement joins TRBV29-1 to TRBJ2-7; TRBD1 aligns across 7 bases. V trimming: 0 bases; J trimming: 3 bases; junction bases outside the gene matches: 8. CDR3 length: 15 amino acids. Germline-derived CDR1 and CDR2 are SQVTM and ANQGSEA. CDR3 protein: CSVEDPETGNYEQYF. For the CDR3, the DNA is TGCAGCGTTGAAGATCCGGAGACAGGGAACTACGAGCAGTACTTC.

This clone showed up just a few times. J is TRBJ2-7 and V is TRBV30; 8 bases map to TRBD1. This CDR3 is 13 amino acids long. Germline CDR1 GTSNPN, CDR2 SVGIG (reference sequence). Trimming removed 1 base from V and 7 bases from J; junction bases left unmatched: 6. DNA of the CDR3: TGTGCCTGGAGTGGGGACAGGCCGGAGGAGCAGTACTTC. It translates to CAWSGDRPEEQYF. Filled out from reference TRBV30 and TRBJ2-7, the complete variable domain reads SQTIHQWPATLVQPVGSPLSLECTVEGTSNPNLYWYRQAAGRGLQLLFYSVGIGQISSEVPQNLSASRPQDRQFILSSKKLLLSDSGFYLCAWSGDRPEEQYFGPGTRLTVT.

Only a few counts were recorded for this clone. The chain combines TRBV14 with TRBJ1-2; D remains ambiguous. Germline V lookup: CDR1 SGHDN, CDR2 FVKESK. V was clipped by 1 base and J by 6 bases, with 9 bases between them. The CDR3 contains 13 residues. For the CDR3, the DNA is TGTGCCAGCAGCCAAGGACTTCAGAATGGCTACACCTTC. It translates to CASSQGLQNGYTF.

The rearrangement links TRBV5-1 to TRBJ2-3; D is ambiguous. The V gene's germline CDR1 is SGHRS and CDR2 YFSETQ. This CDR3 spans 15 amino acids. The ends were cut back, 9 bases at V and 1 base at J, with 18 bases in the middle. CDR3 DNA sequence: TGCGCCACCCAAACTTCATCCGGAGGCACAGATACGCAGTATTTT. It yields the protein CATQTSSGGTDTQYF.

V is TRBV5-6 and J is TRBJ2-7; D possibly corresponds to TRBD1 (6 bases). This CDR3 is 14 amino acids long. Per the germline V gene, CDR1 is SGHDT and CDR2 is YYEEEE. Between the trimmed V and J ends, which lost 4 bases and 3 bases, there was a span of 14 bases. The CDR3 loop is CASSPSPRGYEQYF. CDR3 bases: TGTGCCAGCAGCCCTAGCCCCAGGGGCTACGAGCAGTACTTC.

Ten or more counts support this clone. The chain combines TRBV21-1 with TRBJ2-7; the DNA was not compared with TRBD1, the D call given in the table. TRBV21-1 is a known pseudogene. This CDR3 is built from 17 residues. In nucleotides, the CDR3 is TGTGCCAGCAGCAAATACGGCGTACAGGAAAGCTCCTACGAGCAGTACTTC. Protein product: CASSKYGVQESSYEQYF.

The CDR3 sequence: CASSPGGGEKLFF. CDR3 nucleotides: TGTGCCAGCAGCCCAGGGGGCGGCGAAAAACTGTTTTTT. The chain employs TRBV13 and TRBJ1-4, with TRBD1 matching over 8 bases. V shed 5 bases and J 8 bases; nucleotides not matched to a gene: 4. The V gene's germline CDR1 is PRHDT and CDR2 FYEKMQ (reference sequence). The CDR3 is made up of 13 amino acids.

The chain recombines TRBV30 with TRBJ1-2; D might be TRBD1 (6 bases). With 4 bases removed from V and 4 bases from J, the gap between germline ends came to 16 bases. The germline gives CDR1 GTSNPN, CDR2 SVGIG (reference sequence). CDR3 length: 14 residues. CDR3: CAWTPPGEAYGYTF. The CDR3 DNA reads TGTGCCTGGACCCCCCCAGGGGAGGCCTATGGCTACACCTTC.

This chain links TRBV6-5 with TRBJ2-5; 10 positions match TRBD2. Germline loops: CDR1 MNHEY, CDR2 SVGAGI. Losses at the gene ends were 4 bases for V and 7 bases for J; bases not matched to a gene: 9. This CDR3 contains 15 residues. CDR3 region: CASSLAGGVLGTQYF. As DNA, the CDR3 is TGTGCCAGCAGTTTAGCGGGGGGAGTCTTAGGGACCCAGTACTTC.

The chain employs TRBV4-1 and TRBJ1-6; D not certain. Deletions cut 0 bases from V and 0 bases from J, with 9 bases between. CDR3 size: 17 residues. Germline V gene sequence: CDR1 MGHRA, CDR2 YSYEKL. The CDR3 coding sequence is TGCGCCAGCAGCCAAGAGCCGTGGAGCTCCTATAATTCACCCCTCCACTTT. Its protein is CASSQEPWSSYNSPLHF.

This clone was detected only a few times. The genes are TRBV14 and TRBJ1-2, with TRBD1 matching over 7 bases. This CDR3 spans 13 amino acids. V shed 2 bases and J 4 bases; nucleotides not matched to a gene: 1. Looked up from germline, CDR1 is SGHDN and CDR2 is FVKESK. The CDR3 loop is CASSQYRGYGYTF. The DNA of the CDR3 is TGTGCCAGCAGCCAATACAGGGGCTATGGCTACACCTTC.